Sequencing of this TCR beta chain was carried out in a study of shared clonotypes between healthy human individuals. In the study overall: Each donor contributed plates that comprised three CD4 naive, three CD4 memory, two CD8 naive and one CD8 memory.

TCRdb's copy holds only in-frame clones and misses some; the assay was immunoSEQ multiplex PCR. This table has 1,100,000 or so clones, approximately 80% appearing once. The receptor comes from a man between 18 and 35 years old in good health. Some clones in this sample may be carry-over from other donors' samples. The sequenced sample was memory CD4+ T cells from PBMCs. The subset denotes: CD45RA-negative fraction.

The CDR3 sequence is CASSRGTDETQYF. The CDR3 DNA reads TGTGCCAGCTCCCGGGGGACGGATGAGACCCAGTACTTC. This rearrangement joins TRBV18 to TRBJ2-5, with D possibly matching TRBD2 (6 bases). Trimming took off 6 bases at V and 5 bases at J, with 13 bases between the two ends. Germline CDR1 and CDR2: KGHSH and LQKENI. This CDR3 is 13 amino acids long.